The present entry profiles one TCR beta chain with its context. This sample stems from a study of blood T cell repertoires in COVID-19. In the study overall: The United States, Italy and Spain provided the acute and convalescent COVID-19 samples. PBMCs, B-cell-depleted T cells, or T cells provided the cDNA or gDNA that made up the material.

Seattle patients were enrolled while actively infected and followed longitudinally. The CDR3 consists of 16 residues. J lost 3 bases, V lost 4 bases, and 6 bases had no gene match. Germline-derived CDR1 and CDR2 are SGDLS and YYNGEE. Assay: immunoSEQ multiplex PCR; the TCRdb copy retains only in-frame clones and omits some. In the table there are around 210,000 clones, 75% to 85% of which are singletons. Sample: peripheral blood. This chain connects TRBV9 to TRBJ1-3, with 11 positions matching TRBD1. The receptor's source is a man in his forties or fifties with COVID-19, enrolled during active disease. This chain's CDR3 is CASSPADRGLGNTIYF. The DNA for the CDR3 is TGTGCCAGCAGCCCTGCGGACAGGGGGCTTGGAAACACCATATATTTT.